The sequence of this T cell receptor beta chain was determined in a study of T-cell reconstitution after alpha-beta-depleted transplantation in children. At least ten counts were recorded for this clonotype. Construction of the TCRbeta library involved unique molecular identifiers. TCRdb redid the calling of the PCR reads with MiXCR, one entry per CDR3 protein. The table records some 530,000 distinct CDR3 sequences, 9.5% to 15% of them present only once. V gave up 4 bases and J gave up 14 bases, with 12 bases separating them. There are 12 residues in the CDR3. Germline CDR1 and CDR2: MNHEY and SVGAGI.

The chain couples TRBV6-5 to TRBJ1-6, with D perhaps TRBD1 (5 bases). This clonotype originated in a human donor who donated a stem cell graft to a child with combined immunodeficiency. Specimen: PBMCs from the stem cell graft donor, collected from the stem cell graft. The CDR3 nucleotides read TGTGCCAGCAGTTCGCGAGGGGCAGCCCTCCACTTT. Translation gives CASSSRGAALHF.